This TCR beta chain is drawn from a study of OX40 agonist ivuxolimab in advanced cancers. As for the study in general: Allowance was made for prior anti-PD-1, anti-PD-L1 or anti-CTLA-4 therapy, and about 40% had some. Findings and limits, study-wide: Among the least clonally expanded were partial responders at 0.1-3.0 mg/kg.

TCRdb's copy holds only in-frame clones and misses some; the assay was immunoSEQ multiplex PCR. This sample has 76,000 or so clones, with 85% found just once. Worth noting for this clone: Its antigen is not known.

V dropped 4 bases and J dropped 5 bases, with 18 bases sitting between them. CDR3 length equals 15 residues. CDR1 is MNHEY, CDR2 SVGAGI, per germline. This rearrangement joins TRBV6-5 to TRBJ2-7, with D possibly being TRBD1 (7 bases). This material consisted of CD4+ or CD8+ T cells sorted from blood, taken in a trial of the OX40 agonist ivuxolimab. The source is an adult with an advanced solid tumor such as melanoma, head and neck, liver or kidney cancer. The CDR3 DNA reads TGTGCCAGCAGTTTATATCGAGGCAGGGGGGACGAGCAGTACTTC. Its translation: CASSLYRGRGDEQYF.